This TCR beta chain was sequenced during a study of T cells in Graves' hyperthyroidism and ophthalmopathy. Study outcomes and limitations: Patients with ophthalmopathy were separated from those with stable hyperthyroidism by a 13 V-J model.

A remark on this clonotype: The antigen remains undetermined.

Pregnant or lactating patients were excluded, as were those with uncontrolled infection or other autoimmune disease. PBMCs were derived from more than 8 ml fresh peripheral blood. The CDR3 covers 16 residues. CDR1 is MNHNS, CDR2 SASEGT, per germline. Losses at the gene ends were 5 bases for V and 7 bases for J; bases not matched to a gene: 9. Using RNA transcripts as the source, TCR beta CDR3 regions were amplified. The study used the HTBI primer set for a first-round RT-PCR of the TCR CDR3. TCRdb re-called the multiplex PCR reads with MiXCR, one entry per CDR3 protein. This sample has approximately 600,000 distinct CDR3 sequences; roughly 14% occur once, and the top ten carry 3.5% to 4.5%.

This chain uses TRBV6-1 with TRBJ1-5, with 12 bases that match TRBD1. Sequenced input: blood. This receptor was taken from a woman aged 40 to 50 with Graves' ophthalmopathy. The CDR3 loop is CASSRTGTGGRQPQHF. As DNA, the CDR3 is TGTGCCAGCAGTCGGACCGGGACAGGGGGCCGCCAGCCCCAGCATTTT.